This record covers a single T cell receptor beta chain. This entry belongs to a study of blood T cell repertoires in COVID-19. Background on the study: The origin of the acute and convalescent COVID-19 samples was the United States, Italy and Spain.

V lost 0 bases to trimming and J lost 10 bases; unmatched junction nucleotides: 6. CDR1 and CDR2 (germline): SGHDN, FVKESK. The CDR3 length is 15 residues. Per the study methods: Quantification of nucleated cells was approximated via reference gene primer amplification. Libraries were prepared by immunoSEQ multiplex PCR; TCRdb keeps only in-frame clonotypes and omits some of them. V and J calls and clone size are those listed in that table; D and trimming were worked out from the DNA. The table has about 260,000 clones, around 87% seen once; the top ten hold around 5.1%. This sequence was found in a woman aged 60-75 years with COVID-19, enrolled during active disease. The J gene is TRBJ2-1, the V gene TRBV14, with 10 nucleotides matching TRBD2. The sample consisted of peripheral blood. CDR3: CASSQDLAGVREQFF. In DNA, the CDR3 is TGTGCCAGCAGCCAAGATCTAGCGGGAGTCAGAGAGCAGTTCTTC.